There are a few counts of the clone carrying this T cell receptor beta chain. Its antigen is undetermined. Expressed TCRB transcripts were sequenced, since all the RNA that had been isolated was reverse transcribed. Some clones are missing from TCRdb's copy, which holds only in-frame ones; the method was immunoSEQ multiplex PCR. The sample lists just under 150,000 clones, about 13% occurring once. This sample is drawn from a study of beta chain features in type 1 diabetes. Whole-study findings and limits: In every one of the four CD4+ subsets, TCRB CDR3s were moderately but significantly shorter in Type 1 diabetes patients. TCRB rearrangement may or may not be influenced by HLA type; here this remained unresolved.

This CDR3 has 15 amino acids. The V gene end was trimmed by 1 base and the J gene end by 3 bases; junction bases not matched to a gene: 3. Germline CDR1 reads SGHVS; CDR2 reads FQNEAQ. This TCR came from a man aged 18 to 29 with type 1 diabetes. The source material was central memory CD4+ T cells from blood. The genes are TRBV7-8 and TRBJ2-3, with 8 nucleotides matching TRBD1. The chain's CDR3 is CASSLGQGRTDTQYF. CDR3 nucleotides: TGTGCCAGCAGCTTAGGACAGGGGAGGACAGATACGCAGTATTTT.